This TCR beta chain was recovered during a study of human T cells and chemical hapten exposure (dated by TCRdb to the early 2020s). With respect to the entire study: For sensitization, 2% DPC in acetone was applied to a 2 cm by 2 cm area of upper inner arm skin. Approximately 28 alopecia patients gave blood for TCR sequencing at one to four time points (pre-sensitization, 2, 6 and 24 weeks). Blood was sampled from patients pre-sensitization (week 0) and at 2, 6 and about 24 weeks after DPC sensitization. Libraries were pooled for sequencing, and per-sample TCR yields varied mainly because of small differences in library volumes within the pool. Patients additionally received weekly therapeutic DPC doses to the scalp throughout the approximately 25-week study period. Peripheral blood TCR repertoire changes were tracked in vivo in alopecia patients during primary and secondary sensitization to the hapten diphenylcyclopropenone (DPC). Most of the patients in the cohort were female, and the cohort covered alopecia areata with under or over 50% scalp involvement, alopecia totalis and alopecia universalis. Patch testing was done on the upper back using Finn chambers containing 0.01% DPC, and results were scored after 6 days according to International Contact Dermatitis Research Group standards.

On the study overall, not on this receptor specifically: The number of TCRs above 1 in 1000 frequency did not change with DPC sensitization; there was no evidence of global repertoire structure alterations. A positive correlation was found between the number of PT1 expanded TCRs and patch test score, with significance reached at thresholds 8, 16 and 32 but not 4. Alopecia, a presumed autoimmune disease, was present in all patients, so the immune response of the patients might differ from that of healthy individuals. After repeated subsampling, the strength of the expansion versus patch-test correlation and the threshold at which it became significant changed. Compared with pre-sensitization or healthy control sets, expanded TCRs formed significantly more large CDR3 similarity clusters, which is consistent with antigen-driven responses.

The library was prepared using RACE. The reads were generated on a NextSeq 500. Library preparation attached unique molecular identifiers to individual cDNA molecules for quantitative, reproducible TCR counting. From each blood RNA sample, both TCR alpha and TCR beta chains were sequenced. The study's own analysis went as follows. The median number of TCRs per sample was approximately 96,000, ranging from 23,224 to 690,600. The Decombinator software suite was used to annotate V, J and CDR3 in the TCR reads. To make PS versus PT1 abundance plots, every sample was subsampled to the same number of TCRs (28,000). TCRs were defined as expanded if absent before sensitization and observed at least eight times at the 2-week time point. Using fastp trimming at Q25 and MiXCR clonotype assembly, TCRdb reanalyzed the public sequencing data and kept in-frame beta chains. Each entry merges the rows of one CDR3 protein and shows their most common DNA and genes. The V and J calls reflect TCRdb's pipeline rather than the authors' work. This sample has approximately 370,000 distinct CDR3 sequences in its table, and roughly 6% of those were observed once. The ten largest account for 7% to 10% of the sample.

The time point label here, explained by the study, means: pre-sensitization, week 0. The treatment or condition label here, explained by the study, means: therapeutic diphenylcyclopropenone sensitization with weekly scalp DPC. Blood at each patch-test visit was drawn before the patch test was applied. Patients were eligible if aged 18 to 70, diagnosed with alopecia and judged suitable for DPC therapy, and pregnant patients were excluded. Total RNA was extracted from unfractionated whole blood collected in Tempus Blood RNA tubes. There are a few counts of this clonotype. Which antigen it targets is not known. No much larger clone is present one base from it, and per-base qualities are unavailable. Unmatched junction bases come to 11, with V trimmed by 5 bases and J by 8 bases. From the cysteine through the phenylalanine, the CDR3 covers 16 amino acids. Of all the DNA, just the CDR3 is kept, 48 bases in frame from base 1. CDR1 and CDR2 were assigned from the germline V gene (reference sequence) as MNHEY and SMNVEV.

The clonotype originates from a woman aged 18-35 years with alopecia areata. Some clones in this sample may be carry-over from other donors' samples. The sequences come from whole blood, collected in connection with sensitization to the hapten diphenylcyclopropenone (DPC). The receptor chain draws on TRBV27 and TRBJ1-4, and 10 junctional nucleotides match TRBD1. The DNA sequence is given as TGTGCCAGCAGTCCACACCGATCGGGACAGGGGGAAAAACTGTTTTTT. Translation gives CASSPHRSGQGEKLFF.